The entry that follows covers one T cell receptor beta chain sequence. V shed 0 bases and J shed 9 bases, with 9 bases lying between them. There are 13 residues in the CDR3. Germline V gives CDR1 SGHTA, CDR2 FQGTGA. The source of the sample is a study of blood T cell repertoires in COVID-19. Study-wide context: Acute and convalescent COVID-19 samples came from the United States, Italy and Spain. PBMCs, B-cell-depleted T cells, or T cells were the source of the cDNA or gDNA that made up the material.

Methods used by the authors: Amplification of reference gene primers was used by the study to estimate nucleated cell counts. The method was immunoSEQ multiplex PCR; TCRdb's version includes in-frame clones alone and lacks a portion of them. The DNA gave D and trimming, while V, J and clone size come from that table. The sample records under 300,000 clones, around 90% being singletons. The sequence came from a woman aged 35 to 49 who had recovered from COVID-19. Sequencing was done on a sample of peripheral blood. The chain employs TRBV7-3 and TRBJ2-1, with a weak D call TRBD2 (5 bases). The CDR3 DNA is TGTGCCAGCAGCTTAACGGGCCGGGGTGAGCAGTTCTTC. It translates to CASSLTGRGEQFF.